Below are 29 T cell receptor beta chains sequenced from a single sample in a study of blood T cell repertoires in COVID-19. The method was immunoSEQ multiplex PCR; TCRdb's version includes in-frame clones alone and lacks a portion of them. The profile covers 450,000 to 600,000 clones, with roughly nine tenths appearing a single time and 0.7% taken by the ten largest. Sample: PBMCs or T cells enriched from blood (not recorded which). Receptor source: a young woman who had recovered from COVID-19.

This clone has only one observation. The J gene is TRBJ1-2, the V gene TRBV11-2; TRBD1 matches at 7 bases. CDR1 SGHAT and CDR2 FQNNGV come from the germline V gene. The length of the CDR3 is 17 residues. Germline trimming cut 1 base from V and 4 bases from J; bases unmatched to any gene: 12. This CDR3 is CASSLVRGETGRYGYTF. Written as DNA, the CDR3 is TGTGCCAGCAGCTTAGTCAGGGGTGAGACAGGGCGCTATGGCTACACCTTC.

This chain uses TRBV7-3 with TRBJ1-1; D is unresolved. Germline CDR1 SGHTA, CDR2 FQGTGA. The V end was cut by 5 bases, the J end by 0 bases, with 10 bases between. The length of the CDR3 is 14 residues. CDR3 sequence (DNA): TGTGCCAGCAGCCTCGGTCCGGTGAACACTGAAGCTTTCTTT. The encoded protein is CASSLGPVNTEAFF.

The chain is built from TRBV21-1 and TRBJ1-6; TRBD1, the D gene given by the table, was not confirmed from the DNA. TRBV21-1 is marked as a pseudogene. The CDR3 loop spans 14 amino acids. The CDR3 protein is CASSKALAGKALHF. The DNA of the CDR3 is TGTGCCAGCAGCAAAGCGCTGGCAGGGAAAGCCCTCCACTTT.

This rearrangement joins TRBV5-1 to TRBJ2-2; TRBD2 matches 7 bases. Per the germline V gene, CDR1 is SGHRS and CDR2 is YFSETQ. J gave up 1 base and V 4 bases, and 4 bases lay outside the gene matches. The CDR3 loop spans 15 amino acids. For the CDR3, the DNA is TGCGCCAGCAGCATGCCGGGGGGGAACACCGGGGAGCTGTTTTTT. Protein: CASSMPGGNTGELFF.

This clone was found a few times. V and J are TRBV28 and TRBJ1-4, with 9 bases identical to TRBD1. Germline loops: CDR1 MDHEN, CDR2 SYDVKM. With V trimmed by 8 bases and J by 8 bases, 3 bases remained unmatched. The CDR3 has 12 amino acids. The CDR3 here is CASRTGEEKLFF. CDR3 in DNA: TGTGCCAGCCGGACAGGGGAAGAAAAACTGTTTTTT.

This clone has only a few counts. This sequence joins TRBV5-1 and TRBJ1-3, with TRBD1 matching 8 bases. Germline loops: CDR1 SGHRS, CDR2 YFSETQ. The CDR3 has 14 amino acids. The ends lost 4 bases at V and 4 bases at J; junction bases unmatched: 4. Here the CDR3 reads CASSPGTGGNTIYF. CDR3 DNA sequence: TGCGCCAGCAGCCCTGGGACAGGAGGAAACACCATATATTTT.

This chain links TRBV6-5 with TRBJ2-3, with D unresolved. Germline loops: CDR1 MNHEY, CDR2 SVGAGI. The CDR3 spans 14 residues. The V end was cut by 0 bases, the J end by 2 bases, with 6 bases between. The CDR3 region is CASSYSSPTDTQYF. Written as DNA, the CDR3 is TGTGCCAGCAGTTACTCGTCTCCCACAGATACGCAGTATTTT.

The chain is built from TRBV27 and TRBJ2-1, with 7 bases fitting TRBD2. J lost 1 base, V lost 3 bases, and 0 bases had no gene match. The CDR3 extends over 14 amino acids. Germline V gene sequence: CDR1 MNHEY, CDR2 SMNVEV (reference sequence). In DNA form, the CDR3 reads TGTGCCAGCAGTTTGGGGGGGTCCTACAATGAGCAGTTCTTC. Translating gives CASSLGGSYNEQFF.

This chain connects TRBV4-1 to TRBJ1-2; 10 bases line up with TRBD1. CDR3 length: 17 amino acids. Germline trimming cut 2 bases from V and 5 bases from J; bases unmatched to any gene: 11. Looked up from germline, CDR1 is MGHRA and CDR2 is YSYEKL. CDR3 sequence reads: CASSQPARDRGQYGYTF. DNA for the CDR3: TGCGCCAGCAGCCAACCCGCGAGGGACAGGGGACAATATGGCTACACCTTC.

This clone was detected only a few times. The chain carries TRBV5-6 and TRBJ2-7; a weak D match, TRBD1 (6 bases). The V end lost 0 bases, the J end lost 10 bases, and 11 bases lay between the germline ends. Germline CDR1 reads SGHDT; CDR2 reads YYEEEE. This CDR3 is built from 12 residues. The CDR3 sequence is CASSLDDRIQYF. CDR3 DNA: TGTGCCAGCAGCTTGGATGACAGGATCCAGTACTTC.

V usage is TRBV4-1 and J usage is TRBJ1-1, with D maybe TRBD1 (5 bases). The germline gives CDR1 MGHRA, CDR2 YSYEKL. The CDR3 is 15 amino acids. V was trimmed by 6 bases and J by 6 bases, leaving 20 bases between them. Here the CDR3 reads CASSPTHGHNSEAFF. The CDR3 DNA reads TGCGCCAGCAGTCCTACTCACGGACATAATTCTGAAGCTTTCTTT.

This clone was found a few times. CDR3 nucleotide sequence: TGCGCCAGCAGCTTGGGCGGGACTAGGAGAGACGAGCAGTACTTC. It yields the protein CASSLGGTRRDEQYF. This chain links TRBV5-1 with TRBJ2-7, with 8 bases identical to TRBD2. CDR1 and CDR2 (germline): SGHRS, YFSETQ. Trimming cost V 0 bases and J 5 bases; bases outside gene matches: 7. The CDR3 has 15 amino acids.

The chain recombines TRBV2 with TRBJ1-2; D is undetermined. V was trimmed by 10 bases and J by 8 bases, leaving 17 bases between them. This CDR3 region has 12 residues. The germline CDR1 and CDR2 sequences are SNHLY and FYNNEI. The CDR3 loop is CATPGGSRGYTF. CDR3 DNA sequence: TGTGCCACCCCGGGAGGGAGTCGGGGCTACACCTTC.

This clone came up a few times. The chain combines TRBV7-2 with TRBJ1-1, with D possibly being TRBD1 (6 bases). Germline values: CDR1 SGHTA, CDR2 FQGNSA. Trimming cost V 2 bases and J 1 base, with 11 bases left between them. CDR3 length equals 15 residues. CDR3 DNA sequence: TGTGCCAGCAGCTTACAACCACAGGGGAACACTGAAGCTTTCTTT. Amino acid sequence: CASSLQPQGNTEAFF.

Comment on this clone: One end of the junction varies from germline; a read error may be responsible. This chain links TRBV19 with TRBJ1-4; no reliable D call. The CDR3 covers 13 residues. Germline CDR1 reads LNHDA; CDR2 reads SQIVND (reference sequence). The CDR3 reads CASSMSFLTDNLF. DNA for the CDR3: TGTGCCAGTAGTATGTCTTTTTTAACAGACAATCTTTTT.

This chain joins TRBV6-5 and TRBJ1-5; 7 bases align to TRBD1. This CDR3 region has 15 residues. Germline loops: CDR1 MNHEY, CDR2 SVGAGI. V was pared by 7 bases and J by 3 bases, with 9 bases of the junction left unmatched. The CDR3 loop is CASKLSGTDNQPQHF. The CDR3 region has the DNA TGTGCCAGCAAACTTTCTGGGACAGACAATCAGCCCCAGCATTTT.

V and J are TRBV29-1 and TRBJ1-2; D is unresolved. Trimming shortened V by 5 bases and J by 10 bases, and 20 bases separated the two germline ends. This CDR3 is built from 13 residues. Germline V gives CDR1 SQVTM, CDR2 ANQGSEA. In DNA, the CDR3 is TGCAGCGTTCAACGGGCCCTCGGGGATGCCTACACCTTC. It codes for CSVQRALGDAYTF.

This clone is a singleton in its sample. The genes are TRBV30 and TRBJ1-1; no definite D call. CDR3 length: 13 amino acids. V lost 3 bases to trimming and J lost 0 bases, with 8 bases between them. Germline assignment: CDR1 GTSNPN and CDR2 SVGIG (reference sequence). The CDR3 reads CAWSVVVNTEAFF. CDR3 bases: TGTGCCTGGAGCGTCGTAGTGAACACTGAAGCTTTCTTT.

The rearrangement links TRBV5-1 to TRBJ1-1; D may be TRBD1 (5 bases). The length of the CDR3 is 13 residues. V was pared by 2 bases and J by 1 base, with 6 bases between. Germline CDR1 and CDR2: SGHRS and YFSETQ. The CDR3 nucleotides are TGCGCCAGCAGCTTCGGACAGAACACTGAAGCTTTCTTT. As protein: CASSFGQNTEAFF.

The rearrangement links TRBV6-1 to TRBJ2-2, with D possibly TRBD2 on 6 matching bases. Deletions cut 8 bases from V and 4 bases from J, with 17 bases between. The germline CDR1 and CDR2 sequences are MNHNS and SASEGT. The CDR3 sequence is 15 residues long. This chain's CDR3 is CASAGWGFGTGELFF. The DNA of the CDR3 is TGTGCCAGCGCGGGGTGGGGTTTTGGCACCGGGGAGCTGTTTTTT.

This clone has just one count. The chain couples TRBV12-5 to TRBJ2-3; 8 positions match TRBD2. V gave up 6 bases and J gave up 4 bases; unmatched junction bases: 12. The CDR3 consists of 16 residues. Germline CDR1 reads LGHNT; CDR2 reads FRNRAP. Here the CDR3 reads CASGSPTGSGADTQYF. The CDR3 DNA sequence: TGTGCTAGTGGCTCCCCCACGGGTAGCGGGGCAGATACGCAGTATTTT.

This rearrangement joins TRBV12-2 to TRBJ2-3; the table calls TRBD2, which could not be checked here. TRBV12-2 constitutes a pseudogene. This CDR3 is built from 14 residues. The CDR3 region is CASRLAGEADTQYF. Here the CDR3 DNA reads TGTGCAAGTCGCTTAGCGGGGGAGGCAGATACGCAGTATTTT.

This clone has more than one count but fewer than ten. Relative to the germline gene, one junction end is altered; a read error may explain this. The rearrangement links TRBV28 to TRBJ1-3; D gene ambiguous. Germline CDR1 MDHEN, CDR2 SYDVKM. This CDR3 contains 15 residues. The CDR3 loop reads CATSRSSDRGNTIYF. In DNA, the CDR3 is TGTGCCACCAGTCGGTCCAGCGATAGAGGAAACACCATATATTTT.

The V call is TRBV6-5, the J call TRBJ1-1; 8 bases are a match to TRBD1. Germline V gives CDR1 MNHEY, CDR2 SVGAGI. This CDR3 has 14 residues. With 5 bases clipped from V and 6 bases from J, the junction kept 8 bases outside the gene matches. The CDR3, as DNA: TGTGCCAGCAGTCTCGACAGGGGTAGTTCTGAAGCTTTCTTT. Its protein is CASSLDRGSSEAFF.

The chain uses TRBV28 and TRBJ2-5; 7 bases align to TRBD2. The CDR3 has 13 amino acids. Germline CDR1 is MDHEN and CDR2 is SYDVKM. The V and J ends lost 5 bases and 3 bases, in that order; junction bases with no gene match: 3. The CDR3 DNA reads TGTGCCAGCAGTGGGGGGGAGAAAGAGACCCAGTACTTC. This gives the protein CASSGGEKETQYF. Full variable domain (outside the CDR3, taken from reference TRBV28 and TRBJ2-5): DVKVTQSSRYLVKRTGEKVFLECVQDMDHENMFWYRQDPGLGLRLIYFSYDVKMKEKGDIPEGYSVSREKKERFSLILESASTNQTSMYLCASSGGEKETQYFGPGTRLLVL.

The chain joins TRBV6-6 to TRBJ1-3; D not resolved. The V and J ends lost 5 bases and 3 bases respectively, with 8 bases between them. Germline CDR1 is MNHNY and CDR2 is SVGAGI (reference sequence). The CDR3 loop spans 13 amino acids. CDR3 region: CASSPGFGNTIYF. The DNA for the CDR3 is TGTGCCAGCAGTCCAGGTTTTGGAAACACCATATATTTT.

The chain joins TRBV4-1 to TRBJ2-3; D is possibly TRBD2 (5 bases). The CDR3 totals 17 residues. Deletions cut 0 bases from V and 2 bases from J, with 15 bases between. Germline CDR1 is MGHRA and CDR2 is YSYEKL. In DNA form, the CDR3 reads TGCGCCAGCAGCCAAGACCGATCGAGCGGAGTCACAGATACGCAGTATTTT. This translates into CASSQDRSSGVTDTQYF.

The chain is built from TRBV7-9 and TRBJ2-2; a possible D gene is TRBD1 (6 bases). The CDR3 has 15 residues. Germline V lookup: CDR1 SEHNR, CDR2 FQNEAQ (reference sequence). V was shortened by 5 bases and J by 1 base, with 11 bases between the two germline ends. As DNA, the CDR3 is TGTGCCAGCAGCCGGGACACGTTGAACACCGGGGAGCTGTTTTTT. Protein sequence: CASSRDTLNTGELFF.

V gene TRBV10-1 combines with J gene TRBJ2-1, with 9 bases aligning to TRBD2. V shed 4 bases and J 0 bases; nucleotides not matched to a gene: 19. This CDR3 has 21 residues. Germline V gives CDR1 WNHNN, CDR2 SYGVQD (reference sequence). The CDR3 here is CASSGALEGAGGPFSYNEQFF. DNA for the CDR3: TGCGCCAGCAGTGGGGCTCTCGAGGGAGCGGGGGGCCCCTTCTCCTACAATGAGCAGTTCTTC.